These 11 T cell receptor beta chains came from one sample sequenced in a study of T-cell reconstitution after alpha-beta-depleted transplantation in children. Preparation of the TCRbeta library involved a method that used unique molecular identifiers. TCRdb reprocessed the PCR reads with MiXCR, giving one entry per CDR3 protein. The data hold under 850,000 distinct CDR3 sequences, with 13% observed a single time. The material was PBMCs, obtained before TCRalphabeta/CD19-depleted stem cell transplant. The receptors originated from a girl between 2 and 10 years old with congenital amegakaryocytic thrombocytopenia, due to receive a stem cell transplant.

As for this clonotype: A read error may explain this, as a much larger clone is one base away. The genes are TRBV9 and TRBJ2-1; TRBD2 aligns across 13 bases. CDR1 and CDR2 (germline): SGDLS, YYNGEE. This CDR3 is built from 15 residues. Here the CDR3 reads CAGSVRTSGSSKQFF. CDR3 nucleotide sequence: TGTGCCGGCAGCGTCCGGACTAGCGGGAGTTCCAAGCAGTTCTTC.

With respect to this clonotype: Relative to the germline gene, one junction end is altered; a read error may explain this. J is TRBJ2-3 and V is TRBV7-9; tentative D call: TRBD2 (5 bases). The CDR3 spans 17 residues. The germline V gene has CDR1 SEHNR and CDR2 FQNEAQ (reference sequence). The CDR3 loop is CASSLAHRVSSTDTQYF. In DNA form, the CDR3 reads TGTGCCAGCAGCCTAGCCCACCGGGTTTCTAGCACAGATACGCAGTATTTT.

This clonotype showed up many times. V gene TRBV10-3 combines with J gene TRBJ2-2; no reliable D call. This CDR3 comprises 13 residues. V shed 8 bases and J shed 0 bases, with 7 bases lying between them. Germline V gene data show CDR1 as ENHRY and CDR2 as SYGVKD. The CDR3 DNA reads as TGTGCCATCGGTCAGGCGAACACCGGGGAGCTGTTTTTT. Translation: CAIGQANTGELFF.

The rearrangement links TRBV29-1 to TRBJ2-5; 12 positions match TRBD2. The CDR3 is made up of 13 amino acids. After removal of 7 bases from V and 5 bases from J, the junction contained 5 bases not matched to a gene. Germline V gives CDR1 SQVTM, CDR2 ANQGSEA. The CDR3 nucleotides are TGCAGCGCGACTAGCGGGAGCGGCGAGACCCAGTACTTC. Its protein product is CSATSGSGETQYF.

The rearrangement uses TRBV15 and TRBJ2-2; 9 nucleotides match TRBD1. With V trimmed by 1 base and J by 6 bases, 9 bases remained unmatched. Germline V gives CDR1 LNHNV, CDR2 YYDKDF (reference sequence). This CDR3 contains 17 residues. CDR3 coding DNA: TGTGCCACCAGCAGAGTTGGGACAGGGTACTATTCCGGGGAGCTGTTTTTT. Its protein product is CATSRVGTGYYSGELFF.

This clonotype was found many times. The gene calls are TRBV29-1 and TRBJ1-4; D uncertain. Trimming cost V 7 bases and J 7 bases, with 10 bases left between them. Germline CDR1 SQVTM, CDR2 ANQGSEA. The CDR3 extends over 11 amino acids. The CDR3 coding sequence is TGCAGCGCCACCGAGGGTGAAAAACTGTTTTTT. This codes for CSATEGEKLFF.

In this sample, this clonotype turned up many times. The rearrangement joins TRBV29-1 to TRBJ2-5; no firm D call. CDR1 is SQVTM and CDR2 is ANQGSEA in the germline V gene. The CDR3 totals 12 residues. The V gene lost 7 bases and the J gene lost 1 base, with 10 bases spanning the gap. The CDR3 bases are TGCAGCGCCGTGACCGGCCAAGAGACCCAGTACTTC. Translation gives CSAVTGQETQYF.

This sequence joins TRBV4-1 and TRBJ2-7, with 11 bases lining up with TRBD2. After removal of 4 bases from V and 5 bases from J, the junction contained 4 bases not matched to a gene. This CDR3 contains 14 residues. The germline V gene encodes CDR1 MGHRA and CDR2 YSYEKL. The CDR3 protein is CASSRTSGLNEQYF. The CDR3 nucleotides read TGCGCCAGCAGCCGGACTAGCGGGCTGAACGAGCAGTACTTC.

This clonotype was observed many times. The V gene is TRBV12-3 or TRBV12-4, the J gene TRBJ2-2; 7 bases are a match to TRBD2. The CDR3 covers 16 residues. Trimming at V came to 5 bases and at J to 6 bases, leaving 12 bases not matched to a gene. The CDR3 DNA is TGTGCCAGCAGTCTGGGACTAAGCCGGGGAGCCGGGGAGCTGTTTTTT. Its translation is CASSLGLSRGAGELFF.

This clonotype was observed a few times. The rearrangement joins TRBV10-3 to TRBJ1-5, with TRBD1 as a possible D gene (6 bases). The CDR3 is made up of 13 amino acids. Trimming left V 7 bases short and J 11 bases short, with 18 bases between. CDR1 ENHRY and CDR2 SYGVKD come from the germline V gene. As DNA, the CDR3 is TGTGCCATCACGGGACACCCAGAAGGAACCCAGCATTTT. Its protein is CAITGHPEGTQHF.

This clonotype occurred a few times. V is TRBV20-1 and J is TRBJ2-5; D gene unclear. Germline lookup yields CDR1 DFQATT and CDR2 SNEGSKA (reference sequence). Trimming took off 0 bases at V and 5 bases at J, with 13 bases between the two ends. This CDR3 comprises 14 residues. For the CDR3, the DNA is TGCAGTGCTAGAGATTATAAGGTTTTCGAGACCCAGTACTTC. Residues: CSARDYKVFETQYF.